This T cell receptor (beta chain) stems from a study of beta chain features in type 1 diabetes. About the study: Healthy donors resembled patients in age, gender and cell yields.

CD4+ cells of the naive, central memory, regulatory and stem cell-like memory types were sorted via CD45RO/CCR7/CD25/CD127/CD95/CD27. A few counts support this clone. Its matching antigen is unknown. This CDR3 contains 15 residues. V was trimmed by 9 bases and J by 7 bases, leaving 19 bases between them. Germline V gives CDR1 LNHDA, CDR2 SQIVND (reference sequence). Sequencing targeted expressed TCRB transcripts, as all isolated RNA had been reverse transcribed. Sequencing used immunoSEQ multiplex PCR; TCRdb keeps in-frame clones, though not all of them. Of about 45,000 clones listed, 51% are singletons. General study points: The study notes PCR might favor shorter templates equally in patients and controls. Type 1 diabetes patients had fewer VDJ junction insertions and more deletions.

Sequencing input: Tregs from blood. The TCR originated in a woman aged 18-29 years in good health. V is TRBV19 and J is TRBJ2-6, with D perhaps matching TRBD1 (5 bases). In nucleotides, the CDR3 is TGTGCCAGCAAGGACCAGGGCGTTGGAGCCAACGTCCTGACTTTC. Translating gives CASKDQGVGANVLTF.